Listed below are T cell receptor beta chains from one sample, sequenced in a study of cytomegalovirus exposure and HLA in healthy donors. The assay was immunoSEQ multiplex PCR, and TCRdb's table has in-frame clones only and misses some. This sample carries 260,000 or so clones, about 86% of them seen once, and the ten largest clones take 2.6%. Sequenced sample: PBMCs. These receptors were collected from a man in his late teens or twenties in good health and CMV-seronegative. Both conserved end residues are trimmed from each CDR3.

V gene: TRBV28; J gene: TRBJ2-3; CDR3 protein: ASTFTLVGAGGEDTQY
V gene: TRBV5-1; J gene: TRBJ2-2; CDR3 protein: ASSSRLSNTGELF
V gene: TRBV4-3; J gene: TRBJ2-1; CDR3 protein: ASSFSWRVSYNEQF
V gene: TRBV10-1; J gene: TRBJ2-7; CDR3 protein: ASSEYLAGGHYEQY
V gene: TRBV7-2; J gene: TRBJ1-3; CDR3 protein: ASSFLGNTIY
V gene: TRBV6-6; J gene: TRBJ2-4; CDR3 protein: ASSYHTPGAKNIQY
V gene: TRBV20-1; J gene: TRBJ1-2; CDR3 protein: SASYRGGYT
V gene: TRBV23-1; J gene: TRBJ2-7; CDR3 protein: ASTRLGQNGHEQY
V gene: TRBV30; J gene: TRBJ1-6; CDR3 protein: AWNRQGGYNSPLH
V gene: TRBV6-1; J gene: TRBJ2-1; CDR3 protein: ASSEQGAGNEQF
V gene: TRBV2; J gene: TRBJ1-1; CDR3 protein: ASSPDRVGAF
V gene: TRBV6-1; J gene: TRBJ1-1; CDR3 protein: ASKTGEAF
V gene: TRBV7-8; J gene: TRBJ1-6; CDR3 protein: ASSSHGSLRSYNSPLH
V gene: TRBV27; J gene: TRBJ2-7; CDR3 protein: ASSLGTSGGSYEQY
V gene: TRBV9; J gene: TRBJ1-4; CDR3 protein: ASSVDSGGINEKLF
V gene: TRBV25-1; J gene: TRBJ2-1; CDR3 protein: ASSGFLRGGVDEQF
V gene: TRBV6-5; J gene: TRBJ2-7; CDR3 protein: ASSRLERSYEQY
V gene: TRBV28; J gene: TRBJ2-7; CDR3 protein: ASSSTFQGPIYEQY
V gene: TRBV28; J gene: TRBJ1-1; CDR3 protein: ASSPTGHTEAF
V gene: TRBV5-8; J gene: TRBJ2-5; CDR3 protein: ASSLVGGSQETQY
V gene: TRBV5-6; J gene: TRBJ2-5; CDR3 protein: ASSQQLRDRAFGETQY
V gene: TRBV27; J gene: TRBJ2-5; CDR3 protein: ASSSYGETQY
V gene: TRBV4-1; J gene: TRBJ2-7; CDR3 protein: ASSLGSGGDAYEQY
V gene: TRBV7-2; J gene: TRBJ1-1; CDR3 protein: ASSRTRQGQAF
V gene: TRBV10-3; J gene: TRBJ2-3; CDR3 protein: AISESPLLAGGTDTQY
V gene: TRBV6-5; J gene: TRBJ2-1; CDR3 protein: ASSGTTANEQF
V gene: TRBV7-2; J gene: TRBJ1-1; CDR3 protein: ASSLRGGSDTEAF
V gene: TRBV5-1; J gene: TRBJ1-5; CDR3 protein: ASSGEDQPQH
V gene: TRBV6-6; J gene: TRBJ2-5; CDR3 protein: AISSGQETQY
V gene: TRBV5-4; J gene: TRBJ1-1; CDR3 protein: ASSLGGLAAEAF
V gene: TRBV18; J gene: TRBJ1-6; CDR3 protein: ASSPSLGGGSPLH
V gene: TRBV2; J gene: TRBJ2-7; CDR3 protein: ASKQGGYGEQY
V gene: TRBV19; J gene: TRBJ2-1; CDR3 protein: ASSSRLAGPYNEQF
V gene: TRBV6-6; J gene: TRBJ2-5; CDR3 protein: ASSRTSGETQY
V gene: TRBV29-1; J gene: TRBJ2-1; CDR3 protein: SVELGAGNEQF
V gene: TRBV5-6; J gene: TRBJ1-1; CDR3 protein: ASSFNMRDTEAF
V gene: TRBV7-7; J gene: TRBJ2-7; CDR3 protein: ASSPGLADYEQY
V gene: TRBV13; J gene: TRBJ2-3; CDR3 protein: ASSRSGSRHTQY
V gene: TRBV28; J gene: TRBJ1-5; CDR3 protein: ASFRSSAGQPQH
V gene: TRBV5-1; J gene: TRBJ2-2; CDR3 protein: ASSLAGSAAGELF
V gene: TRBV6-5; J gene: TRBJ2-1; CDR3 protein: ASSSRVDEQF
V gene: TRBV28; J gene: TRBJ2-1; CDR3 protein: ASSFLAALSEQF